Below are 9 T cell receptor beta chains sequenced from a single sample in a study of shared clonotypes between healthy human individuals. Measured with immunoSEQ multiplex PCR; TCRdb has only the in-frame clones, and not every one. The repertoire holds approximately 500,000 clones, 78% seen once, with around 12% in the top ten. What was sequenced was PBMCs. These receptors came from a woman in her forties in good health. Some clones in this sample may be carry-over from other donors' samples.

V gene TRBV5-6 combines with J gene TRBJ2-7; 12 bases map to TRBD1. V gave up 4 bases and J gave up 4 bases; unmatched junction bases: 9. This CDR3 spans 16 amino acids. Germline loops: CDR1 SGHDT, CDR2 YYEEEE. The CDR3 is CASSLGQGAIFYEQYF. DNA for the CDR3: TGTGCCAGCAGCCTGGGACAGGGGGCGATTTTTTACGAGCAGTACTTC.

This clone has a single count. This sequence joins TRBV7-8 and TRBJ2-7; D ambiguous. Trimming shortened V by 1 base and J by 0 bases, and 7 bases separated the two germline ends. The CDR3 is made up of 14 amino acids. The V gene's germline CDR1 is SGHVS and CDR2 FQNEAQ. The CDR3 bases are TGTGCCAGCAGCTTAGAGTATGCCTCCTACGAGCAGTACTTC. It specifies CASSLEYASYEQYF.

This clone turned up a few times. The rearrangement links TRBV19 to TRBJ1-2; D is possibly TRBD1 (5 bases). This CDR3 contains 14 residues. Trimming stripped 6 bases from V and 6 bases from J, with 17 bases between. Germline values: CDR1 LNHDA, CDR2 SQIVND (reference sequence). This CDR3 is CASSRDDGRDGYTF. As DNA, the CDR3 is TGTGCCAGTAGCAGGGACGATGGTAGGGATGGCTACACCTTC.

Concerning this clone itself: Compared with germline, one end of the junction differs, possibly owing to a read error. The CDR3 spells CASSFDRNTGELFF. In nucleotides, the CDR3 is TGTGCTAGCAGCTTCGACAGGAACACCGGGGAGCTGTTTTTT. The genes are TRBV7-7 and TRBJ2-2; perhaps TRBD1 as D (5 bases). The CDR3 has 14 residues. From germline, CDR1 is SSHAT and CDR2 FNYEAQ (reference sequence).

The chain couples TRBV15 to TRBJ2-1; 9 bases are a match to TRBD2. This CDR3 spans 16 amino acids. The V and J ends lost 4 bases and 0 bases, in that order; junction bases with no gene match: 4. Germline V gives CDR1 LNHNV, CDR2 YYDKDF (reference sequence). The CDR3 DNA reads TGTGCCACCAGCACCCTAGCGGGACCCTCCTACAATGAGCAGTTCTTC. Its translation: CATSTLAGPSYNEQFF.

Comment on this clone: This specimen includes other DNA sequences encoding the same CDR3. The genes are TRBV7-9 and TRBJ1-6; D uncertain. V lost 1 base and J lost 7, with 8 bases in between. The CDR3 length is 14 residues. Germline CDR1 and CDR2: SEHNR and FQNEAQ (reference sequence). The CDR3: CASSLEQYNSPLHF. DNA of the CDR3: TGTGCCAGCAGCTTAGAACAATACAATTCACCCCTCCACTTT.

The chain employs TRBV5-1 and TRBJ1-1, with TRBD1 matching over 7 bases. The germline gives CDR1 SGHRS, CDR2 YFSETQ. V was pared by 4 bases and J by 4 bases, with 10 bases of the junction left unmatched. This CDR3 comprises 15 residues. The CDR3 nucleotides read TGCGCCAGCAGCACCCGGACAGGAAGTCTCACTGAAGCTTTCTTT. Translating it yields CASSTRTGSLTEAFF.

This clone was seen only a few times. CDR3: CASILSRDRGFGELFF. CDR3 nucleotide sequence: TGTGCCAGTATCCTGTCCCGGGATCGAGGGTTCGGGGAGCTGTTTTTT. The chain links TRBV19 to TRBJ2-2, with D perhaps TRBD2 (5 bases). V was trimmed by 7 bases and J by 7 bases, leaving 22 bases between them. Germline V gene sequence: CDR1 LNHDA, CDR2 SQIVND (reference sequence). CDR3 length: 16 residues. Variable domain in full (rest from reference TRBV19 and TRBJ2-2): DGGITQSPKYLFRKEGQNVTLSCEQNLNHDAMYWYRQDPGQGLRLIYYSQIVNDFQKGDIAEGYSVSREKKESFPLTVTSAQKNPTAFYLCASILSRDRGFGELFFGEGSRLTVL.

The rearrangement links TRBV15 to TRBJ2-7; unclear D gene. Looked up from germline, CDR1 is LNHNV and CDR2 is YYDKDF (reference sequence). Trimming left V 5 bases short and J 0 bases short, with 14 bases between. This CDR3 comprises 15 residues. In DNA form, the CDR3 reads TGTGCCACCAGCCGCCAGCCCCTACCCTCCTACGAGCAGTACTTC. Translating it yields CATSRQPLPSYEQYF.